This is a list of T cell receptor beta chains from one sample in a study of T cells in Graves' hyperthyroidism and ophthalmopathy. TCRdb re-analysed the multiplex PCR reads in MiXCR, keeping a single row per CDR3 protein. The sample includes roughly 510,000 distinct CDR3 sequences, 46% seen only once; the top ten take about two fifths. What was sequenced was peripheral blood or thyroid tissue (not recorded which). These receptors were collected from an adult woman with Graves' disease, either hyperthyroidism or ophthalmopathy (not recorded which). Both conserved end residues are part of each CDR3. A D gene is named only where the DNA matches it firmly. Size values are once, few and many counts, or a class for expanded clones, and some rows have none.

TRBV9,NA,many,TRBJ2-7,CASSVDPGYEQYF,TGTGCCAGCAGCGTAGATCCCGGGTACGAGCAGTACTTC
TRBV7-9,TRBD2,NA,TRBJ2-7,CASSSTGTSGSPYEQYF,TGTGCCAGCAGTTCGACCGGGACTAGCGGGAGTCCTTACGAGCAGTACTTC
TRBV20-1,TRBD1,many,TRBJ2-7,CSARSRQGRREQYF,TGCAGTGCTAGATCGAGACAGGGACGTCGGGAGCAGTACTTC
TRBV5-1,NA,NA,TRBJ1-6,CASSAPGTDRNSPLHF,TGCGCCAGCAGCGCACCCGGGACGGATAGGAATTCACCCCTCCACTTT
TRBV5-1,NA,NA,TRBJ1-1,CASSWGRANTEAFF,TGCGCCAGCAGCTGGGGCAGGGCGAACACTGAAGCTTTCTTT
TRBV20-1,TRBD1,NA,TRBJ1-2,CSPKKGAYGYTF,TGCAGCCCCAAGAAGGGGGCGTATGGCTACACCTTC
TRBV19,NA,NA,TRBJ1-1,CAGSAANTEAFF,TGTGCCGGTTCCGCAGCTAACACTGAAGCTTTCTTT
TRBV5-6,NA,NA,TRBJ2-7,CASSLRVEQYF,TGTGCCAGCAGCTTGCGGGTCGAGCAGTACTTC
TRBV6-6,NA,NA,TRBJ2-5,CASSVPVETQYF,TGTGCCAGCAGTGTACCGGTGGAGACCCAGTACTTC
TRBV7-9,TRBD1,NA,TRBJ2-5,CASSVMQGALTQYF,TGTGCCAGCAGCGTCATGCAGGGGGCGTTGACCCAGTACTTC